Only a few counts were recorded for the clone carrying this TCR beta chain. The antigen is unknown. Time point described: pre-treatment sample, taken before nivolumab and TIL therapy. Patients were adults with stage 4 NSCLC. The CDR3 consists of 13 residues. With V trimmed by 8 bases and J by 5 bases, 5 bases remained unmatched. Germline CDR1 is MNHEY and CDR2 is SMNVEV (reference sequence). The sample belongs to a study of TIL therapy for anti-PD-1-resistant metastatic lung cancer. The overall study: Most patients had lung adenocarcinoma. General study findings and limits: This highly selected cohort may not generalize to typical lung cancer patients.

This was the immunoSEQ v3 assay. Clones were read by immunoSEQ multiplex PCR, and TCRdb kept only the in-frame ones, dropping some. Of some 57,000 clones in the sample, around nine tenths were seen once. This chain joins TRBV27 and TRBJ1-5; 8 bases agree with TRBD1. This clonotype was obtained from a person aged 25-80 years with non-small cell lung cancer. This material consisted of blood, taken at baseline. The CDR3 loop reads CASGEQGDQPQHF. In DNA form, the CDR3 reads TGTGCCAGCGGGGAACAGGGGGATCAGCCCCAGCATTTT.